The 30 T cell receptor beta chains given below trace back to one sample, sequenced in a study of CD8+ T cells in alopecia areata. Treatment meaning: oral pan-JAK inhibitor, 5-10 mg twice daily. RNA extraction was followed by reverse transcription into cDNA, which acted as the sequencing template. Produced via immunoSEQ multiplex PCR; TCRdb's table is partial and in-frame only. This table holds about 210,000 clones, over 60% found once. The starting material was CD4+ T cells sorted from blood, obtained at week 44, from a patient treated with tofacitinib. The receptors stem from a human donor with alopecia areata.

The chain has TRBV7-3 and TRBJ2-7, with D perhaps TRBD1 (5 bases). The CDR3 sequence is 15 residues long. Trimming removed 4 bases at V and 6 bases at J, with 19 bases between. Per germline, CDR1 SGHTA and CDR2 FQGTGA. CDR3 in amino acids: CASSSTGAGSGEQYF. DNA for the CDR3: TGTGCCAGCAGCTCTACTGGGGCAGGCTCTGGCGAGCAGTACTTC.

This clone was found once. V gene TRBV12-5 combines with J gene TRBJ1-5; the D gene is possibly TRBD1 (5 bases). Germline V gives CDR1 LGHNT, CDR2 FRNRAP. V was pared by 5 bases and J by 0 bases, with 14 bases between. The CDR3 is 16 amino acids. The CDR3 reads CASGPQSGHSNQPQHF. CDR3 nucleotide sequence: TGTGCTAGTGGTCCTCAATCAGGACATAGCAATCAGCCCCAGCATTTT.

This chain links TRBV10-3 with TRBJ2-5; 10 positions agree with TRBD1. V trimming: 5 bases; J trimming: 3 bases; junction bases outside the gene matches: 3. The CDR3 consists of 14 residues. Germline V lookup: CDR1 ENHRY, CDR2 SYGVKD. The DNA of the CDR3 is TGTGCCATCAGTCCCGGGACAGGGGAAGAGACCCAGTACTTC. The encoded protein is CAISPGTGEETQYF.

The chain is built from TRBV29-1 and TRBJ2-3, with D unclear. The CDR3 extends over 12 amino acids. Trimming left V 6 bases short and J 3 bases short, with 10 bases between. Germline V gene sequence: CDR1 SQVTM, CDR2 ANQGSEA. CDR3 amino acids: CSVKTSTDTQYF. The CDR3 bases are TGCAGCGTAAAGACGTCTACAGATACGCAGTATTTT.

The genes are TRBV29-1 and TRBJ1-1; 7 positions agree with TRBD1. This CDR3 is built from 12 residues. Trimming took 6 bases from V and 5 from J; bases not matched to a gene: 6. CDR1 and CDR2 from the germline V gene are SQVTM and ANQGSEA. The CDR3 region is CSVLTGMTEAFF. The CDR3 coding sequence is TGCAGCGTCCTGACAGGGATGACTGAAGCTTTCTTT.

V gene TRBV29-1 combines with J gene TRBJ2-1; no clear D gene. Germline V CDR1 and CDR2: SQVTM, ANQGSEA. The CDR3 loop spans 11 amino acids. Trimming left V 4 bases short and J 8 bases short, with 9 bases between. CDR3 region: CSVGESDEQFF. CDR3 DNA: TGCAGCGTTGGTGAGTCAGATGAGCAGTTCTTC.

V and J are TRBV28 and TRBJ2-1; D remains unclear. The ends were cut back, 5 bases at V and 1 base at J, with 15 bases in the middle. The CDR3 totals 16 residues. Per germline, CDR1 MDHEN and CDR2 SYDVKM. The CDR3 DNA is TGTGCCAGCAGTGGGCCGGGCAAAGGATCCTACAATGAGCAGTTCTTC. As protein: CASSGPGKGSYNEQFF.

The chain recombines TRBV29-1 with TRBJ2-2, with a weak D call TRBD1 (6 bases). Germline values: CDR1 SQVTM, CDR2 ANQGSEA. V dropped 6 bases and J dropped 2 bases, with 16 bases sitting between them. The length of the CDR3 is 15 residues. The CDR3 region is CSVDAETGNTGELFF. DNA of the CDR3: TGCAGCGTAGATGCCGAGACAGGAAACACCGGGGAGCTGTTTTTT.

The chain recombines TRBV29-1 with TRBJ1-1; D unresolved. Germline lookup yields CDR1 SQVTM and CDR2 ANQGSEA. Trimming cost V 2 bases and J 0 bases, with 10 bases left between them. This CDR3 is 14 amino acids long. The DNA for the CDR3 is TGCAGCGTTGAACCGGAGACCATGAACACTGAAGCTTTCTTT. This sequence encodes CSVEPETMNTEAFF.

V is TRBV7-9 and J is TRBJ2-2, with TRBD2 identical over 7 bases. Germline trimming cut 4 bases from V and 0 bases from J; bases unmatched to any gene: 5. In germline, CDR1 is SEHNR, CDR2 FQNEAQ (reference sequence). The CDR3 is made up of 16 amino acids. The chain's CDR3 is CASSSRGGPNTGELFF. The CDR3 nucleotides are TGTGCCAGCAGCTCCCGCGGGGGTCCGAACACCGGGGAGCTGTTTTTT.

The chain links TRBV29-1 to TRBJ2-7; TRBD1 matches at 9 bases. Germline V gene lookup returns CDR1 SQVTM and CDR2 ANQGSEA. The CDR3 has 13 amino acids. The V segment lost 6 bases and the J segment 2 bases; nucleotides outside the gene matches: 5. The DNA of the CDR3 is TGCAGCGTGATGTGGGACAGGGCCTACGAGCAGTACTTC. Translated: CSVMWDRAYEQYF.

The chain recombines TRBV30 with TRBJ1-2, with D possibly matching TRBD1 (5 bases). Trimming removed 4 bases at V and 7 bases at J, with 16 bases between. This CDR3 is built from 13 residues. Germline lookup yields CDR1 GTSNPN and CDR2 SVGIG (reference sequence). The CDR3 is CAWNRPYQGGYTF. The CDR3 nucleotides are TGTGCCTGGAACCGGCCTTACCAGGGTGGCTACACCTTC.

The rearrangement joins TRBV7-8 to TRBJ2-5, with 7 bases identical to TRBD1. The V and J ends lost 3 bases and 4 bases, in that order; junction bases with no gene match: 5. CDR3 size: 14 residues. Germline V gene data show CDR1 as SGHVS and CDR2 as FQNEAQ. Written as DNA, the CDR3 is TGTGCCAGCAGCTTCCGAGACAGGGTAGAGACCCAGTACTTC. Translating it yields CASSFRDRVETQYF.

The chain uses TRBV7-6 and TRBJ2-7; D tentatively fits TRBD1 or TRBD2 (5 bases each). With 1 base removed from V and 2 bases from J, the gap between germline ends came to 9 bases. Looked up from germline, CDR1 is SGHVS and CDR2 is FNYEAQ. The CDR3 spans 14 residues. CDR3 residues: CASSLDTGPYEQYF. DNA of the CDR3: TGTGCCAGCAGCTTAGATACGGGACCCTACGAGCAGTACTTC. The full variable domain, rest sourced from reference TRBV7-6 and TRBJ2-7, is GAGVSQSPRYKVTKRGQDVALRCDPISGHVSLYWYRQALGQGPEFLTYFNYEAQQDKSGLPNDRFSAERPEGSISTLTIQRTEQRDSAMYRCASSLDTGPYEQYFGPGTRLTVT.

V and J are TRBV4-1 and TRBJ2-3; D uncertain. The V end lost 0 bases, the J end lost 8 bases, and 15 bases lay between the germline ends. Looked up from germline, CDR1 is MGHRA and CDR2 is YSYEKL. The CDR3 spans 15 residues. This chain's CDR3 is CASSQEGLSTGTQYF. The CDR3 coding sequence is TGCGCCAGCAGCCAAGAAGGTCTATCCACGGGTACGCAGTATTTT.

This clone was detected only once. V gene TRBV7-3 combines with J gene TRBJ2-2, with D possibly being TRBD1 (6 bases). CDR1 SGHTA and CDR2 FQGTGA come from the germline V gene. V was trimmed by 5 bases and J by 3 bases, leaving 16 bases between them. The CDR3 covers 16 residues. CDR3: CASSATGFVDTGELFF. The CDR3 nucleotides read TGTGCCAGCAGCGCCACAGGGTTTGTTGACACCGGGGAGCTGTTTTTT.

This chain links TRBV18 with TRBJ1-5; D gene unclear. This CDR3 has 13 residues. CDR1 KGHSH and CDR2 LQKENI come from the germline V gene. V was shortened by 4 bases and J by 5 bases, with 9 bases between the two germline ends. CDR3 coding DNA: TGTGCCAGCTCACGCCTCATCGATCAGCCCCAGCATTTT. Translated: CASSRLIDQPQHF.

This clone has more than one count but fewer than ten. The chain couples TRBV7-2 to TRBJ2-7, with D possibly called TRBD1 or TRBD2 (5 bases each). V lost 3 bases and J 2 bases, leaving 11 bases between the germline ends. Germline lookup yields CDR1 SGHTA and CDR2 FQGNSA. The CDR3 is 14 residues long. The CDR3 region is CASSFDLGAYEQYF. CDR3 nucleotides: TGTGCCAGCAGCTTTGACCTGGGGGCCTACGAGCAGTACTTC.

The chain has TRBV28 and TRBJ1-6; D is undetermined. V shed 1 base and J shed 7 bases, with 8 bases lying between them. The V gene's germline CDR1 is MDHEN and CDR2 SYDVKM. This CDR3 is 14 amino acids long. CDR3 nucleotide sequence: TGTGCCAGCAGTTTATCCCAAACCAATTCACCCCTCCACTTT. Translation: CASSLSQTNSPLHF.

The gene calls are TRBV11-2 and TRBJ2-5; D is perhaps TRBD2 (6 bases). CDR3 length: 15 amino acids. Germline V gene data show CDR1 as SGHAT and CDR2 as FQNNGV. V dropped 4 bases and J dropped 5 bases, with 17 bases sitting between them. This CDR3 reads CASSSAFPAGETQYF. CDR3 DNA: TGTGCCAGCAGCTCGGCCTTCCCGGCGGGGGAGACCCAGTACTTC.

The chain joins TRBV12-5 to TRBJ2-7; tentative D call: TRBD2 (5 bases). CDR1 is LGHNT, CDR2 FRNRAP, per germline. Deletions cut 1 base from V and 5 bases from J, with 6 bases between. CDR3 size: 12 residues. The CDR3 sequence: CASGLATNEQYF. The CDR3 DNA is TGTGCTAGTGGTTTGGCGACTAACGAGCAGTACTTC.

This rearrangement joins TRBV4-3 to TRBJ2-5; TRBD1 matches at 10 bases. V lost 5 bases and J lost 4; bases outside the gene matches: 7. Germline-derived CDR1 and CDR2 are LGHNA and YSLEER. The length of the CDR3 is 15 residues. The CDR3 loop reads CASSLGQGVGETQYF. CDR3 nucleotide sequence: TGCGCCAGCAGCTTAGGACAGGGGGTGGGAGAGACCCAGTACTTC.

Details on this clone: One base away lies a much larger clone, so this may be a sequencing read error. The rearrangement links TRBV4-1 to TRBJ1-2; the D gene is possibly TRBD1 (5 bases). The V gene lost 4 bases and the J gene lost 2 bases, with 8 bases spanning the gap. The CDR3 spans 13 residues. CDR1 MGHRA and CDR2 YSYEKL come from the germline V gene. The CDR3 here is CASSPQENYGYTF. In nucleotides, the CDR3 is TGCGCCAGCAGCCCACAGGAAAACTATGGCTACACCTTC.

The V call is TRBV5-1, the J call TRBJ1-1; D gene ambiguous. The CDR3 contains 15 residues. Deletions cut 4 bases from V and 1 base from J, with 14 bases between. Germline values: CDR1 SGHRS, CDR2 YFSETQ. This CDR3 reads CASSPQVRGNTEAFF. The CDR3 DNA reads TGCGCCAGCAGCCCTCAGGTCCGGGGGAACACTGAAGCTTTCTTT.

The DNA of the CDR3 is TGTGCCAGCAGCTCAAGATGGAGGGAGACCCAGTACTTC. Translated: CASSSRWRETQYF. V usage is TRBV9 and J usage is TRBJ2-5, with TRBD2 as a possible D gene (5 bases). This CDR3 is 13 amino acids long. V lost 4 bases and J lost 5, with 12 bases in between. Germline CDR1 SGDLS, CDR2 YYNGEE.

This sequence joins TRBV7-2 and TRBJ2-5; D is unclear. The germline V gene encodes CDR1 SGHTA and CDR2 FQGNSA. Trimming removed 1 base at V and 5 bases at J, with 8 bases between. The length of the CDR3 is 13 residues. In DNA, the CDR3 is TGTGCCAGCAGCTTAGTTAGCCGCGAGACCCAGTACTTC. It specifies CASSLVSRETQYF.

This rearrangement joins TRBV5-1 to TRBJ2-1; D gene uncertain. Trimming cost V 0 bases and J 0 bases, with 7 bases left between them. The CDR3 extends over 15 amino acids. Germline V gene sequence: CDR1 SGHRS, CDR2 YFSETQ. The CDR3 nucleotides read TGCGCCAGCAGCTTGGAACCAAACTCCTACAATGAGCAGTTCTTC. Amino acid sequence: CASSLEPNSYNEQFF.

The V call is TRBV18, the J call TRBJ1-2, with D uncertain. Trimming left V 3 bases short and J 1 base short, with 9 bases between. The germline V gene has CDR1 KGHSH and CDR2 LQKENI. The CDR3 loop spans 14 amino acids. The CDR3 loop is CASSPSQINYGYTF. CDR3 nucleotides: TGTGCCAGCTCACCTTCGCAGATTAACTATGGCTACACCTTC.

The chain uses TRBV12-5 and TRBJ2-5; D is possibly TRBD2 (5 bases). The CDR3 has 15 residues. Germline-derived CDR1 and CDR2 are LGHNT and FRNRAP. Trimming took 5 bases from V and 5 from J, leaving 18 bases between them. CDR3 DNA: TGTGCTAGTGGTCTCGGGAACGGCGGGCGGGAGACCCAGTACTTC. It encodes CASGLGNGGRETQYF.

This clone occurred once. J is TRBJ2-6 and V is TRBV5-4; D not resolved. The CDR3 is 11 amino acids. CDR1 is SGHNT and CDR2 is YYREEE in the germline V gene (reference sequence). The germline V and J ends were trimmed by 5 bases and 5 bases, with 2 bases remaining between them. The CDR3 loop reads CASSRANVLTF. The CDR3 DNA reads as TGTGCCAGCAGTAGGGCCAACGTCCTGACTTTC.